One sample yielded the 10 T cell receptor beta chains listed below, sequenced in a study of cytomegalovirus exposure and HLA in healthy donors. With 60 Vbeta and 13 Jbeta primers, the PCR was carried out. This table comes from immunoSEQ multiplex PCR, and its TCRdb copy is limited to in-frame clones, with some not included. The data contain about 110,000 clones, approximately 84% of them singletons. Sequenced material: PBMCs. Receptor source: a man aged 25-40 years in good health and CMV-seronegative.

This chain uses TRBV10-1 with TRBJ1-1, with D hard to call. The length of the CDR3 is 13 residues. Germline loops: CDR1 WNHNN, CDR2 SYGVQD (reference sequence). V was cut by 0 bases and J by 7 bases, with 9 bases left in between. In DNA, the CDR3 is TGCGCCAGCAGTGAGTCCTGGGCGGGTGAAGCTTTCTTT. This encodes CASSESWAGEAFF.

The CDR3 nucleotides are TGTGCCAGCAGCCGGGACACTGGACTAGCGGGGGAGACCCAGTACTTC. Translated: CASSRDTGLAGETQYF. The V call is TRBV2, the J call TRBJ2-5; 12 bases fit TRBD2. The CDR3 spans 16 residues. CDR1 is SNHLY, CDR2 FYNNEI, per germline. Unmatched junction bases numbered 10, after V lost 6 bases and J lost 5 bases.

This clone was detected only once. V is TRBV28 and J is TRBJ2-7; D not certain. V gave up 6 bases and J gave up 3 bases, with 15 bases separating them. The CDR3 runs 14 residues. Germline V gene data show CDR1 as MDHEN and CDR2 as SYDVKM. In DNA, the CDR3 is TGTGCCAGCAGGGGCCGGTTCATGAGCTACGAGCAGTACTTC. This gives the protein CASRGRFMSYEQYF.

The rearrangement links TRBV10-1 to TRBJ1-5; D is perhaps TRBD1 (6 bases). The germline V gene encodes CDR1 WNHNN and CDR2 SYGVQD (reference sequence). The CDR3 has 20 residues. Trimming removed 8 bases at V and 2 bases at J, with 31 bases between. The CDR3 nucleotides are TGCGCCAGCCGACACATGATCGGACAGTCCCAACGGGTGGGCAATCAGCCCCAGCATTTT. Translated: CASRHMIGQSQRVGNQPQHF.

V usage is TRBV29-1 and J usage is TRBJ1-4; 8 positions agree with TRBD1. The CDR3 covers 16 residues. The V and J ends lost 7 bases and 0 bases, in that order; junction bases with no gene match: 10. Per the germline V gene, CDR1 is SQVTM and CDR2 is ANQGSEA. The CDR3 coding sequence is TGCAGCGCCACTGGACAGGGAAGGGCAACTAATGAAAAACTGTTTTTT. This translates into CSATGQGRATNEKLFF.

This clone was counted a single time. The gene calls are TRBV2 and TRBJ2-5; 11 nucleotides align to TRBD1. The CDR3 has 14 amino acids. J gave up 4 bases and V 6 bases, and 4 bases lay outside the gene matches. Germline CDR1 SNHLY, CDR2 FYNNEI. CDR3 loop: CASSKGQGVETQYF. The CDR3 bases are TGTGCCAGCAGCAAGGGACAGGGGGTAGAGACCCAGTACTTC.

The chain employs TRBV6-5 and TRBJ1-5; 8 bases fit TRBD1. CDR1 and CDR2 (germline): MNHEY, SVGAGI. The trim removed 8 bases at V and 4 bases at J, leaving 7 bases unmatched. This CDR3 has 14 amino acids. The CDR3 sequence is CASRQGFTNQPQHF. CDR3 nucleotide sequence: TGTGCCAGCCGACAGGGGTTCACAAATCAGCCCCAGCATTTT.

The chain employs TRBV6-1 and TRBJ2-1; unclear D gene. The CDR3 is 13 amino acids. Germline CDR1 MNHNS, CDR2 SASEGT. The germline V and J ends were trimmed by 6 bases and 4 bases, with 10 bases remaining between them. The CDR3 protein is CASRLEWYNEQFF. For the CDR3, the DNA is TGTGCCAGCAGGCTAGAGTGGTACAATGAGCAGTTCTTC.

DNA for the CDR3: TGTGCCAGCGGAGGGACAGGGCGTAGCAATGAGCAGTTCTTC. Translation gives CASGGTGRSNEQFF. The gene calls are TRBV7-9 and TRBJ2-1, with 9 bases fitting TRBD1. This CDR3 has 14 amino acids. J lost 6 bases, V lost 8 bases, and 8 bases had no gene match. Germline-derived CDR1 and CDR2 are SEHNR and FQNEAQ (reference sequence).

The chain links TRBV7-8 to TRBJ2-5; D is possibly TRBD2 (6 bases). The CDR3 consists of 13 residues. Germline V lookup: CDR1 SGHVS, CDR2 FQNEAQ. Trimming removed 8 bases at V and 5 bases at J, with 15 bases between. The CDR3, as DNA: TGTGCCAGCTGGGGAGGCGGGCCGGAGACCCAGTACTTC. It encodes CASWGGGPETQYF.